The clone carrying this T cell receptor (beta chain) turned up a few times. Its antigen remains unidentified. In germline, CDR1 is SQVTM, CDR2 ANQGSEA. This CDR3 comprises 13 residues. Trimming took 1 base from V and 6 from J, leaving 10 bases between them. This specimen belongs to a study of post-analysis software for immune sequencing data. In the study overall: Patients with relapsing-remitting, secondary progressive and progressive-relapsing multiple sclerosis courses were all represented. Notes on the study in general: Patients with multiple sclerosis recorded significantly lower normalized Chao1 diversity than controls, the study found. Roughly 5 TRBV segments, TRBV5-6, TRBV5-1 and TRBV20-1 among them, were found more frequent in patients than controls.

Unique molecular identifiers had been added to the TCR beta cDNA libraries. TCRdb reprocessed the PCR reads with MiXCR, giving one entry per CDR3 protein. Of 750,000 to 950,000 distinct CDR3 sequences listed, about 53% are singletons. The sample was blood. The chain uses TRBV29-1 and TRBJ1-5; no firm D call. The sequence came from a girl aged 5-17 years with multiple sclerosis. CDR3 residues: CSVEVTTGQPQHF. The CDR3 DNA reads TGCAGCGTTGAAGTAACAACCGGTCAGCCCCAGCATTTT.